The rows below give T cell receptor beta chains drawn from one sample of a study of T cells after yellow fever vaccination. From the 5' RACE reads, TCRdb called clonotypes with MiXCR, one entry per CDR3 protein. Among fewer than 500,000 distinct CDR3 sequences, around 19% were seen once, and the ten largest hold about a sixth. Sequenced here: PBMCs, sampled before the yellow fever booster vaccination. These receptors originate from a man between 18 and 35 years old who received the YFV17D yellow fever vaccine. Both conserved end residues are part of each CDR3. Each record gives: D gene, clone size, V gene, J gene, CDR3 DNA, CDR3 protein. A D gene is named only where the DNA matches it firmly. Rows may omit the clone size; those that give it use once, few, many or a size class.

d_call: NA
clone_size: NA
v_call: TRBV27
j_call: TRBJ1-1
cdr3_nt: TGTGCCAGCAGTTTTGCCGGGGGGGACACTGAAGCTTTCTTT
cdr3_aa: CASSFAGGDTEAFF

d_call: NA
clone_size: few
v_call: TRBV27
j_call: TRBJ1-2
cdr3_nt: TGTGCCAGCAGTTTGCGGGAGGGGTATAGCTATGGCTACACCTTC
cdr3_aa: CASSLREGYSYGYTF

d_call: NA
clone_size: NA
v_call: TRBV9
j_call: TRBJ2-1
cdr3_nt: TGTGCCAGCAGCTCAGGTGGCAATGAGCAGTTCTTC
cdr3_aa: CASSSGGNEQFF

d_call: TRBD2
clone_size: many
v_call: TRBV20-1
j_call: TRBJ2-3
cdr3_nt: TGCAGTGCTAGAGATCTAGCGGGGGTCACAGATACGCAGTATTTT
cdr3_aa: CSARDLAGVTDTQYF

d_call: TRBD2
clone_size: NA
v_call: TRBV4-3
j_call: TRBJ2-4
cdr3_nt: TGCGCCAGCAGCCAGGGGAGCGGGGGTTCAAAAAACATTCAGTACTTC
cdr3_aa: CASSQGSGGSKNIQYF

d_call: NA
clone_size: few
v_call: TRBV20-1
j_call: TRBJ1-2
cdr3_nt: TGCAGTGCCGTAAAGTCGGGGGTGGAAGTCGAGGGCTACACCTTC
cdr3_aa: CSAVKSGVEVEGYTF

d_call: TRBD2
clone_size: few
v_call: TRBV12-3/TRBV12-4
j_call: TRBJ2-3
cdr3_nt: TGTGCCAGCAGTCTTAAGCGGGGGGGCACAGATACGCAGTATTTT
cdr3_aa: CASSLKRGGTDTQYF

d_call: NA
clone_size: NA
v_call: TRBV12-3/TRBV12-4
j_call: TRBJ2-4
cdr3_nt: TGTGCCACATGTCCCCGAAGGGGAGGAAACATTCAGTACTTC
cdr3_aa: CATCPRRGGNIQYF

d_call: NA
clone_size: few
v_call: TRBV6-1
j_call: TRBJ2-5
cdr3_nt: TGTGCCAGCAGACCACAACCGACTGGGGCGGAGACCCAGTACTTC
cdr3_aa: CASRPQPTGAETQYF

d_call: NA
clone_size: many
v_call: TRBV6-4
j_call: TRBJ2-3
cdr3_nt: TGTGCCAGCAGTGTTGGCCAGGGAGCAGATACGCAGTATTTT
cdr3_aa: CASSVGQGADTQYF

d_call: TRBD1
clone_size: NA
v_call: TRBV20-1
j_call: TRBJ1-2
cdr3_nt: TGCAGTGCTAGAGGGGATCAGGGGGCGCCCTCTAACTATGGCTACACCTTC
cdr3_aa: CSARGDQGAPSNYGYTF

d_call: NA
clone_size: few
v_call: TRBV2
j_call: TRBJ1-1
cdr3_nt: TGTGCCAGCAGTGATTACGCTGAAGCTTTCTTT
cdr3_aa: CASSDYAEAFF

d_call: TRBD2
clone_size: NA
v_call: TRBV9
j_call: TRBJ2-5
cdr3_nt: TGTGCCAGCAGCGAAGCTGCGGGGGGGCCTTTCGAGGAGACCCAGTACTTC
cdr3_aa: CASSEAAGGPFEETQYF

d_call: TRBD1
clone_size: few
v_call: TRBV6-5
j_call: TRBJ2-1
cdr3_nt: TGTGCCAGCAGTTACGCCCGGGACAGGAACAATGAGCAGTTCTTC
cdr3_aa: CASSYARDRNNEQFF

d_call: TRBD2
clone_size: many
v_call: TRBV6-5
j_call: TRBJ2-3
cdr3_nt: TGTGCCAGCAGTTACTCGGGAGGGGCAGATACGCAGTATTTT
cdr3_aa: CASSYSGGADTQYF

d_call: NA
clone_size: few
v_call: TRBV20-1
j_call: TRBJ1-5
cdr3_nt: TGCAGTGCTCCAAATTCAAACGGGGGTAGCAATCAGCCCCAGCATTTT
cdr3_aa: CSAPNSNGGSNQPQHF

d_call: NA
clone_size: NA
v_call: TRBV6-5
j_call: TRBJ2-7
cdr3_nt: TGTGCCAGCAGTTCAAGCCGTCCCAACGAGCAGTACTTC
cdr3_aa: CASSSSRPNEQYF

d_call: TRBD1
clone_size: NA
v_call: TRBV27
j_call: TRBJ2-1
cdr3_nt: TGTGCCAGCAGTTGGGGACAGGGGGACCTCAATGAGCAGTTCTTC
cdr3_aa: CASSWGQGDLNEQFF

d_call: TRBD1
clone_size: NA
v_call: TRBV5-1
j_call: TRBJ1-1
cdr3_nt: TGCGCCAGCAGCTTGGGGGACAGGGCGGGGACTGAAGCTTTCTTT
cdr3_aa: CASSLGDRAGTEAFF

d_call: TRBD1
clone_size: few
v_call: TRBV6-6
j_call: TRBJ2-7
cdr3_nt: TGTGCCAGCAGTTACTCCACCTCGAGTGAGGGGGCGGAACAGTACTTC
cdr3_aa: CASSYSTSSEGAEQYF

d_call: TRBD2
clone_size: NA
v_call: TRBV20-1
j_call: TRBJ2-4
cdr3_nt: TGCAGTGCGCTCGGGACTATGCGAATTCAGTACTTC
cdr3_aa: CSALGTMRIQYF

d_call: NA
clone_size: NA
v_call: TRBV20-1
j_call: TRBJ2-3
cdr3_nt: TGCAGTGCTCCTCTGTGGGATAGAAGCACAGATACGCAGTATTTT
cdr3_aa: CSAPLWDRSTDTQYF

d_call: NA
clone_size: few
v_call: TRBV7-9
j_call: TRBJ1-2
cdr3_nt: TGTGCCAGCAGCTTAGGCCGCAATACAGGGCCCTATGGCTACACCTTC
cdr3_aa: CASSLGRNTGPYGYTF

d_call: NA
clone_size: NA
v_call: TRBV6-2/TRBV6-3
j_call: TRBJ2-1
cdr3_nt: TGTGCCAGCAGTTACTCACTATACAATGAGCAGTTCTTC
cdr3_aa: CASSYSLYNEQFF

d_call: NA
clone_size: few
v_call: TRBV4-1
j_call: TRBJ1-1
cdr3_nt: TGCGCCAGCAGCCAAGGAGGCCCTGAAGCTTTCTTT
cdr3_aa: CASSQGGPEAFF

d_call: NA
clone_size: few
v_call: TRBV20-1
j_call: TRBJ2-3
cdr3_nt: TGCAGTGCTAGAAATCCCGCCCTCACAGATACGCAGTATTTT
cdr3_aa: CSARNPALTDTQYF

d_call: NA
clone_size: NA
v_call: TRBV12-3/TRBV12-4
j_call: TRBJ2-3
cdr3_nt: TGTGCCAGCAGGGGAGCGGATCCCCAGTACACAGATGCGCAGTATTTT
cdr3_aa: CASRGADPQYTDAQYF

d_call: NA
clone_size: once
v_call: TRBV6-2/TRBV6-3
j_call: TRBJ2-7
cdr3_nt: TGTGCCAGCAGTTATAGACTACTCTACGAGCAGTACTTC
cdr3_aa: CASSYRLLYEQYF

d_call: TRBD1
clone_size: few
v_call: TRBV10-3
j_call: TRBJ1-2
cdr3_nt: TGTGCCATCAGTGTCGGGACAGGGGACTATGGCTACACCTTC
cdr3_aa: CAISVGTGDYGYTF

d_call: TRBD1
clone_size: many
v_call: TRBV4-2
j_call: TRBJ1-5
cdr3_nt: TGTGCCAGCAGCCAAGGCGTAACAGGGGATCAGCCCCAGCATTTT
cdr3_aa: CASSQGVTGDQPQHF

d_call: TRBD1
clone_size: few
v_call: TRBV14
j_call: TRBJ2-7
cdr3_nt: TGTGCCAGCAGCCAAGTCGACAGGGAAAAGCAGTACTTC
cdr3_aa: CASSQVDREKQYF